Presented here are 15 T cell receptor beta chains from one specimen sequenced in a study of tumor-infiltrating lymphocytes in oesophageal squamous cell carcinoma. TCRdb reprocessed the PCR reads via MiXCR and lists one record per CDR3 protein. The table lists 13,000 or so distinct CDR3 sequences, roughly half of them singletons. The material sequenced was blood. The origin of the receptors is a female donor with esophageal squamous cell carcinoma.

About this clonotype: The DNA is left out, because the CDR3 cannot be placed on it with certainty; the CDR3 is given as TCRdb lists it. Here the CDR3 reads CASSLRGREGWVLWLHLRF. This chain uses TRBV5-3 with TRBJ2-6; TRBD2 is taken as the D call from the table, unchecked against the DNA. TRBV5-3 is placed among ORFs of uncertain function. The CDR3 adds up to 19 amino acids, both ends counted.

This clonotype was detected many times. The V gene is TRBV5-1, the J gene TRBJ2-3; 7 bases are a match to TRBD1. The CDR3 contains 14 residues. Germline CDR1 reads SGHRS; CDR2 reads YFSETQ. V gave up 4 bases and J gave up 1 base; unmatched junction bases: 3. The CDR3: CASSVGTGTDTQYF. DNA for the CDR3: TGCGCCAGCAGCGTAGGGACAGGCACAGATACGCAGTATTTT.

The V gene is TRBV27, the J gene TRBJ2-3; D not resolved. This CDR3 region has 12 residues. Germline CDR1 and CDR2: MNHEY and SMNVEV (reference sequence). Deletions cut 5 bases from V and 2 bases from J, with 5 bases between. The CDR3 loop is CASSPNTDTQYF. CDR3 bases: TGTGCCAGCAGTCCCAACACAGATACGCAGTATTTT.

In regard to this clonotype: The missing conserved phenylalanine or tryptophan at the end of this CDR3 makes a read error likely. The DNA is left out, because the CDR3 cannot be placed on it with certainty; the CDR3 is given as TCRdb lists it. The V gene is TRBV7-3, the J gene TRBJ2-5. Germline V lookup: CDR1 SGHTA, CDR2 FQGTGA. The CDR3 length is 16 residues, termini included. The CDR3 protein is CASSLLISYNEQFFGN.

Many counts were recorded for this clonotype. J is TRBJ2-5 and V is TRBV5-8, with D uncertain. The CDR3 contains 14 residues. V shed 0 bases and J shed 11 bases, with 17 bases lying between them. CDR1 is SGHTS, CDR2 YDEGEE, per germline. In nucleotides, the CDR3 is TGTGCCAGCAGCTTGGGACTGACTCTCAATGAGCAGTACTTC. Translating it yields CASSLGLTLNEQYF.

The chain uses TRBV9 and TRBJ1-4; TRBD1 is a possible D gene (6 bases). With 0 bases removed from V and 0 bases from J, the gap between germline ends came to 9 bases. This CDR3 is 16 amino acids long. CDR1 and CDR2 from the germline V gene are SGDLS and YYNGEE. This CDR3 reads CASSVGRTATNEKLFF. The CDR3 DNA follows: TGTGCCAGCAGCGTAGGTCGGACAGCAACTAATGAAAAACTGTTTTTT.

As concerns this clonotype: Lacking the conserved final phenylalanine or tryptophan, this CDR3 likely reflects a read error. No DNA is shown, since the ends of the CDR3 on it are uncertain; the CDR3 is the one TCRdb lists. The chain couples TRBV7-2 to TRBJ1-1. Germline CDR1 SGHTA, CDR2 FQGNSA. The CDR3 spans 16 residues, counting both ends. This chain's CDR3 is CASSLVEGPYEQYFGP.

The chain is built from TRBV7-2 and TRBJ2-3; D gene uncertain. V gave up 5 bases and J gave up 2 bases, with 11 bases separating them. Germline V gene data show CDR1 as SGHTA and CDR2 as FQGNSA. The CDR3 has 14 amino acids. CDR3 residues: CASSQNPLTDTQYF. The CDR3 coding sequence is TGTGCCAGCAGCCAAAACCCGCTCACAGATACGCAGTATTTT.

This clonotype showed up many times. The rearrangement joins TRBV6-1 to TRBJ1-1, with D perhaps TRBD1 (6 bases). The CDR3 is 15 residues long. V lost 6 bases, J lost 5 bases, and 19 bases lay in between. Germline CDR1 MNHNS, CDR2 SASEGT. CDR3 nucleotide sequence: TGTGCCAGCAGCCTCGGTGGGGGCGTGGGAACTGAAGCTTTCTTT. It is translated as CASSLGGGVGTEAFF.

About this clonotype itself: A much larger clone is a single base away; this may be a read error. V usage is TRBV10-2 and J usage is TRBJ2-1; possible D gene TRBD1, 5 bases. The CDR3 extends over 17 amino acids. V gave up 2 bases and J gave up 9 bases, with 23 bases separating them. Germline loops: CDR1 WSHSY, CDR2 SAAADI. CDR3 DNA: TGCGCCAGCAGTGAGATGTCGTACAGGCGCGTCTACGGTGAGCAGTTCTTC. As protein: CASSEMSYRRVYGEQFF.

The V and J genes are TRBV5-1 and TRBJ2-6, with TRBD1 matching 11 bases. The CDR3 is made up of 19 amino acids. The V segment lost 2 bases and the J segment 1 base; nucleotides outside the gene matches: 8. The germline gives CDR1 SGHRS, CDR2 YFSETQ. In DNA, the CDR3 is TGCGCCAGCAGCTTAGGGACAGGGGGAGGCCTTTCTGGGGCCAACGTCCTGACTTTC. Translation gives CASSLGTGGGLSGANVLTF.

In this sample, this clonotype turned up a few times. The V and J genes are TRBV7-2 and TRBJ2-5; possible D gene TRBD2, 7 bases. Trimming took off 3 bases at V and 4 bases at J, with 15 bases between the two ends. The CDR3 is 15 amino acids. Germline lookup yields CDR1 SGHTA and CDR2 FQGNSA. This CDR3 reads CASSFNGGGRETQYF. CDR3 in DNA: TGTGCCAGCAGCTTTAACGGGGGCGGGAGAGAGACCCAGTACTTC.

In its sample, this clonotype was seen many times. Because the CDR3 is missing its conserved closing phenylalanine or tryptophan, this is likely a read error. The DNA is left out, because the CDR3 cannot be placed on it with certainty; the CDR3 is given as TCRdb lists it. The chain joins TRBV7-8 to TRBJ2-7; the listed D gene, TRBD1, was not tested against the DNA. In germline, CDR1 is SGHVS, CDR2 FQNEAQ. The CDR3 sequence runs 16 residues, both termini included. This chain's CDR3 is CASRPPGQGIGYTFGS.

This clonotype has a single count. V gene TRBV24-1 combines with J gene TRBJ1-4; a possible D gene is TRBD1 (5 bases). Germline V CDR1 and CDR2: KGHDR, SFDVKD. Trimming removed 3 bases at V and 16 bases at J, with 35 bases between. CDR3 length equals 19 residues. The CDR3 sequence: CATSDPTSGRGVSTDTQFF. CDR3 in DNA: TGTGCCACCAGTGATCCTACTAGCGGGAGGGGTGTTAGCACAGATACGCAGTTTTTT.

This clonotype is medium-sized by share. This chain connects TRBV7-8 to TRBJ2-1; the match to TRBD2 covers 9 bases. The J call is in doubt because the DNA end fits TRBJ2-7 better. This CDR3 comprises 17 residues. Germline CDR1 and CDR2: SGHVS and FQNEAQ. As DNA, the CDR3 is TGTGCCAGCAGCTCGACTAGCGGAAGAGGCTCCTACAATGAGCAGTACTTC. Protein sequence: CASSSTSGRGSYNEQYF.